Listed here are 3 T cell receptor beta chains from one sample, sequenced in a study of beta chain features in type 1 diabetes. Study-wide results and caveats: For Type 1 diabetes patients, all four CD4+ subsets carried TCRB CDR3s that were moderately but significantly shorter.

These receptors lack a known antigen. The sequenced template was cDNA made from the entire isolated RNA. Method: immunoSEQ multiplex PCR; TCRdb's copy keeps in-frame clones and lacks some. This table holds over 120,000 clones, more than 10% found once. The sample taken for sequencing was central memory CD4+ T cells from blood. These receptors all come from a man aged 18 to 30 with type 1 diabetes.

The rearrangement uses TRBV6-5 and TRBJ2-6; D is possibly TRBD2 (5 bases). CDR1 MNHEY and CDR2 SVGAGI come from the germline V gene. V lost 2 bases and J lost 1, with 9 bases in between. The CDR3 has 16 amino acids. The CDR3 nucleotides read TGTGCCAGCAGTTACACACTAGGGTCTGGGGCCAACGTCCTGACTTTC. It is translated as CASSYTLGSGANVLTF.

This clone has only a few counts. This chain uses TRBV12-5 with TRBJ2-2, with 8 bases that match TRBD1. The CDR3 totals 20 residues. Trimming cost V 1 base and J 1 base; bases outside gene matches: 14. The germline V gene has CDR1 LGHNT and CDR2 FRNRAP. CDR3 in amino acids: CASGLGRTGLRFRNTGELFF. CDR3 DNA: TGTGCTAGTGGTTTGGGTAGGACAGGGTTAAGGTTTCGGAACACCGGGGAGCTGTTTTTT.

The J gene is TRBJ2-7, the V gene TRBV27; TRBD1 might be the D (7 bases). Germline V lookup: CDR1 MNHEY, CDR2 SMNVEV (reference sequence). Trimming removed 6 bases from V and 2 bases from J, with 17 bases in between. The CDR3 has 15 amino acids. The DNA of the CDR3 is TGTGCCAGCAGCACCTCTGGAGGGGGCCCCTACGAGCAGTACTTC. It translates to CASSTSGGGPYEQYF.